A single sample is the source of the 7 T cell receptor beta chains below, sequenced in a study of blood T cell repertoires in COVID-19. Produced via immunoSEQ multiplex PCR; TCRdb's table is partial and in-frame only. The table lists about 130,000 clones, approximately 86% of them singletons. Material: PBMCs or T cells enriched from blood (not recorded which). The receptors here all came from a woman aged 45 to 65 who had recovered from COVID-19.

The chain links TRBV6-5 to TRBJ1-2, with 8 bases matching TRBD1. The germline gives CDR1 MNHEY, CDR2 SVGAGI. The CDR3 sequence is 14 residues long. V shed 6 bases, J shed 4 bases, and the junction held 7 bases outside the gene matches. The CDR3 is CASRLGQGIYGYTF. In nucleotides, the CDR3 is TGTGCCAGCAGACTCGGACAGGGTATCTATGGCTACACCTTC.

This clone is a singleton in its sample. CDR3 in amino acids: CASSLPGTGDTEAFF. CDR3 DNA sequence: TGTGCCAGCAGTTTACCCGGGACAGGGGACACTGAAGCTTTCTTT. V is TRBV27 and J is TRBJ1-1, with 10 bases lining up with TRBD1. V lost 2 bases and J lost 3; bases outside the gene matches: 3. Germline V lookup: CDR1 MNHEY, CDR2 SMNVEV (reference sequence). This CDR3 is built from 15 residues.

The CDR3 DNA sequence: TGTGCCAGCAGCTCCCTGGACAGGGGTAACTATGGCTACACCTTC. Translation: CASSSLDRGNYGYTF. The J gene is TRBJ1-2, the V gene TRBV7-9; 9 bases are a match to TRBD1. The germline gives CDR1 SEHNR, CDR2 FQNEAQ (reference sequence). With 4 bases clipped from V and 1 base from J, the junction kept 4 bases outside the gene matches. This CDR3 is 15 amino acids long.

The chain combines TRBV6-1 with TRBJ1-2, with 8 bases aligning to TRBD1. Trimming took 0 bases from V and 5 from J; bases not matched to a gene: 5. This CDR3 has 15 amino acids. Germline V gene data show CDR1 as MNHNS and CDR2 as SASEGT. The chain's CDR3 is CASSEAGQGRYGYTF. The CDR3 DNA is TGTGCCAGCAGTGAAGCCGGACAGGGACGTTATGGCTACACCTTC.

The CDR3 region has the DNA TGTGCCAGCAGCTTTCGGGGACAGGGAGTCACTGAAGCTTTCTTT. Amino acids: CASSFRGQGVTEAFF. V gene TRBV7-8 combines with J gene TRBJ1-1; 9 bases align to TRBD1. The ends lost 3 bases at V and 4 bases at J; junction bases unmatched: 6. Germline values: CDR1 SGHVS, CDR2 FQNEAQ. This CDR3 contains 15 residues.

This clone was detected once. The chain is built from TRBV2 and TRBJ2-7; 7 bases map to TRBD1. Germline values: CDR1 SNHLY, CDR2 FYNNEI. The CDR3 has 13 residues. V was pared by 5 bases and J by 3 bases, with 4 bases of the junction left unmatched. In DNA, the CDR3 is TGTGCCAGCAGTAATCAGGGGGTCTACGAGCAGTACTTC. Encoded protein: CASSNQGVYEQYF. The entire variable domain, with the rest obtained from reference TRBV2 and TRBJ2-7, is as follows: EPEVTQTPSHQVTQMGQEVILRCVPISNHLYFYWYRQILGQKVEFLVSFYNNEISEKSEIFDDQFSVERPDGSNFTLKIRSTKLEDSAMYFCASSNQGVYEQYFGPGTRLTVT.

CDR3 sequence (DNA): TGTGCCAGCAGTTACAGGGTTCAGCCCCAGCATTTT. It translates to CASSYRVQPQHF. The chain employs TRBV12-3 or TRBV12-4 and TRBJ1-5; D is perhaps TRBD1 (6 bases). This CDR3 region has 12 residues. The V end was cut by 4 bases, the J end by 6 bases, with 7 bases between.